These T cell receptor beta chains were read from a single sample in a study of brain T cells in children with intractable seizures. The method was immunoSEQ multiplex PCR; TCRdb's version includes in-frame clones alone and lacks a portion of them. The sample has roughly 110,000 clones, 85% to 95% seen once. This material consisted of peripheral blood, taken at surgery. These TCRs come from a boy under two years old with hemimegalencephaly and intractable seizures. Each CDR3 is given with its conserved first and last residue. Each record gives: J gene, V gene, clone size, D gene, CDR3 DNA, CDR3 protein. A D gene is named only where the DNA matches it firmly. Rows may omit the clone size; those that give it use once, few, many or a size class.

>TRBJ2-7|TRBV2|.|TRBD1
TGTGCCAGCATTGGCCAGGGGGCCTACGAGCAGTACTTC
CASIGQGAYEQYF
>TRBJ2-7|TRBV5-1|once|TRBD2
TGCGCCAGCAGCTTGGGGCTAGCGGGCTCCTACGAGCAGTACTTC
CASSLGLAGSYEQYF
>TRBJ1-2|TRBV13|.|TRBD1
TGTGCCAGCAGCTCCCCAGGGACAGGGAACTATGGCTACACCTTC
CASSSPGTGNYGYTF
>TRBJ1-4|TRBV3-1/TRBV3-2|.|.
TGTGCCAGCAGCCAAAAGACATGGAGGGAAAAACTGTTTTTT
CASSQKTWREKLFF
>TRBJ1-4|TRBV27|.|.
TGTGCCAGCAGTTACGGTTGGAGGGGCGAAAAACTGTTTTTT
CASSYGWRGEKLFF
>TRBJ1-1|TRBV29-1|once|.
TGCAGCGTACCGGACACCGCTCGGGCTTTCTTT
CSVPDTARAFF
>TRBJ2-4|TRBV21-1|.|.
TGTGCCAGCAGCGAGTCCGGCGGGAGTGGGAACATTCAGTACTTC
CASSESGGSGNIQYF
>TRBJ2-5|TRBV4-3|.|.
TGCGCCAGCAGCCAACAAGGGGAGACCCAGTACTTC
CASSQQGETQYF
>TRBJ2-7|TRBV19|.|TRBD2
TGTGCCAGTAGTAGGCTAGCGGGGTCCTACGAGCAGTACTTC
CASSRLAGSYEQYF
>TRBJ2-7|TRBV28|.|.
TGTGCCAGCACCTATGGGCGCTACGAGCAGTACTTC
CASTYGRYEQYF
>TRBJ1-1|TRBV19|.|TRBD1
TGTGCCAGTCGGGACCCTGGACAGGGGGCTATCCCTGAAGCTTTCTTT
CASRDPGQGAIPEAFF
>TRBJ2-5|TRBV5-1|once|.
TGCGCCAGCAGCCTCCACCTCCGCGACAGTAAAGAGACCCAGTACTTC
CASSLHLRDSKETQYF
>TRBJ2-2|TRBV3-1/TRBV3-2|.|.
TGTGCCAGCAGCCCCTACCCGAACACCGGGGAGCTGTTTTTT
CASSPYPNTGELFF
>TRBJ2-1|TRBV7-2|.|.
TGTGCCAGCAGCTTAGAGCGCATCAATGAGCAGTTCTTC
CASSLERINEQFF
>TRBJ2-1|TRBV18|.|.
TGTGCCAGCTCACAGGGGGATGAGCAGTTCTTC
CASSQGDEQFF
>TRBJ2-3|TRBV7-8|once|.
TGTGCCAGCAGCTGGCCCCCAAGGCGGGAACCGATGGATACGCAGTATTTT
CASSWPPRREPMDTQYF
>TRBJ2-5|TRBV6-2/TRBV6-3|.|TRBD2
TGTGCCAGCAGTTACGGCGGGAGAGAAGAGACCCAGTACTTC
CASSYGGREETQYF
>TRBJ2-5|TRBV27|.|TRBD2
TGTGCCAGCAGGACTAGCGGGAGGGCCTTAGAGACCCAGTACTTC
CASRTSGRALETQYF
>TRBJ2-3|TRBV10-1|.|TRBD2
TGCGCCAGCAGTGAGTCGGCGGGAGTTACAGATACGCAGTATTTT
CASSESAGVTDTQYF
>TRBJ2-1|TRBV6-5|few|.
TGTGCCAGCAGGGGGATGTACAATGAGCAGTTCTTC
CASRGMYNEQFF
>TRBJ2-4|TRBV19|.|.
TGTGCCAGTAGTGTGCGGGACATTCAGTACTTC
CASSVRDIQYF
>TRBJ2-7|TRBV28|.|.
TGTGCCAGCAGTTTATTAGGCTACGAGCAGTACTTC
CASSLLGYEQYF